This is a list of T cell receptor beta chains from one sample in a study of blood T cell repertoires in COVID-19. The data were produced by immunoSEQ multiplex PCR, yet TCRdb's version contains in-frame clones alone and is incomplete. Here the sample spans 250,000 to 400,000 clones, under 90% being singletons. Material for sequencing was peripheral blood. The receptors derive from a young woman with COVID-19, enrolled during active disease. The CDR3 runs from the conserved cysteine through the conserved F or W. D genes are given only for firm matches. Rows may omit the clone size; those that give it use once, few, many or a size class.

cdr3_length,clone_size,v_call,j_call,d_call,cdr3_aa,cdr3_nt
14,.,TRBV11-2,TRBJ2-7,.,CASSLYSGYYEQYF,TGTGCCAGCAGCTTATACTCGGGATACTACGAGCAGTACTTC
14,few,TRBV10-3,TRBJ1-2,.,CAISESRDYYGYTF,TGTGCCATCAGTGAGTCCCGGGATTACTATGGCTACACCTTC
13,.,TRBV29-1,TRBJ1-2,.,CSVLPTVKNGYTF,TGCAGCGTCCTCCCGACAGTTAAGAATGGCTACACCTTC
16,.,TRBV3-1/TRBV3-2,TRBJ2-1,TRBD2,CASSHPDMREGGEQFF,TGTGCCAGCAGCCACCCGGATATGCGGGAGGGCGGTGAGCAGTTCTTC
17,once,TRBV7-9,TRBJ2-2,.,CASSLVMASRLTGELFF,TGTGCCAGCAGCTTAGTAATGGCTAGCCGACTCACCGGGGAGCTGTTTTTT
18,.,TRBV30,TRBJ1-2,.,CAWRNIRGGGSIGYGYTF,TGTGCCTGGAGGAATATAAGGGGTGGGGGGAGTATAGGCTATGGCTACACCTTC
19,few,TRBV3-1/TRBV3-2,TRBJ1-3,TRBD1,CASSRGVMGQQPSGNTIYF,TGTGCCAGCAGCCGTGGAGTTATGGGACAGCAACCCTCTGGAAACACCATATATTTT
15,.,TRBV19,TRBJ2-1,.,CASSSPHSGYNEQFF,TGTGCCAGTAGTTCCCCCCATAGCGGATACAATGAGCAGTTCTTC
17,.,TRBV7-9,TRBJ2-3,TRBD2,CASSLGTSGRKTDTQYF,TGTGCCAGCAGCTTAGGGACTAGCGGGAGAAAAACAGATACGCAGTATTTT
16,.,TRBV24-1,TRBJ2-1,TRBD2,CATSDPGTSGSNEQFF,TGTGCCACCAGTGACCCCGGGACTAGCGGGAGTAATGAGCAGTTCTTC